The source of this T cell receptor (beta chain) is a study of blood T cells in healthy people across ages. The table lists this clonotype with many counts. Germline V lookup: CDR1 MNHEY, CDR2 SMNVEV (reference sequence). The CDR3 is 12 amino acids. Trimming removed 6 bases from V and 3 bases from J, with 5 bases in between. A second 7 to 11 cycle PCR used barcoded and J-beta primers. Via MiXCR, TCRdb re-called the 5' RACE reads, giving one row per CDR3 protein. The data hold around 500,000 distinct CDR3 sequences, with about 29% observed a single time. Separately, the same data were catalogued under a study of T cells of mothers and their children. From that paper: Three healthy Caucasian mothers, along with their six children, were the donors.

Input material: blood. The J gene is TRBJ1-4, the V gene TRBV27; D call uncertain. This receptor was identified in a boy aged 2 to 10 in good health. Here the CDR3 reads CASSHPNEKLFF. The CDR3 nucleotides are TGTGCCAGCAGCCATCCTAATGAAAAACTGTTTTTT.